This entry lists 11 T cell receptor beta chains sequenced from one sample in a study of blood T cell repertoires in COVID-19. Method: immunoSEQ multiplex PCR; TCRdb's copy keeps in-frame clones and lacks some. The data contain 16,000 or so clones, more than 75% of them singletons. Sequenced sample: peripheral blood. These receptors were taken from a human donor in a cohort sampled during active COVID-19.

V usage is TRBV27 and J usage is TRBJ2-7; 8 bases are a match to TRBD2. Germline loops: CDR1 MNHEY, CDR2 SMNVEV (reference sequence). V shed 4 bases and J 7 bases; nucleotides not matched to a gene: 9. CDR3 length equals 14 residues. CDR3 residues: CASSSAGTREEQYF. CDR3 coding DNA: TGTGCCAGCAGTTCTGCCGGGACTAGAGAGGAGCAGTACTTC.

The CDR3 sequence is CASSYVGVGQPQHF. The CDR3 bases are TGTGCCAGCAGTTACGTAGGGGTGGGACAGCCCCAGCATTTT. The chain links TRBV6-5 to TRBJ1-5; D perhaps matches TRBD1 (5 bases). V shed 2 bases and J shed 7 bases, with 12 bases lying between them. CDR1 is MNHEY, CDR2 SVGAGI, per germline. This CDR3 is built from 14 residues.

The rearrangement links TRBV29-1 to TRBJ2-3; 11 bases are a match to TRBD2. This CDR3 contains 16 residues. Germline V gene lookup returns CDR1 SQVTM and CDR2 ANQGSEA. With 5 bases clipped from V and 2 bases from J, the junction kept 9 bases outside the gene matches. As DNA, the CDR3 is TGCAGCGTTTCGGAAATTAGCGGGGGGGCCACAGATACGCAGTATTTT. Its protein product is CSVSEISGGATDTQYF.

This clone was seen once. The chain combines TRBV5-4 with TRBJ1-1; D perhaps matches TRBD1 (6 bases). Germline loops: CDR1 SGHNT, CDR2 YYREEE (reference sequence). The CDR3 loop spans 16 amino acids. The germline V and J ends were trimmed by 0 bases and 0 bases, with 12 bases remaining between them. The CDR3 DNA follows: TGTGCCAGCAGCTTGGGGGGGGGCGCAGTGAACACTGAAGCTTTCTTT. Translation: CASSLGGGAVNTEAFF. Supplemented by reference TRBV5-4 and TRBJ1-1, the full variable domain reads ETGVTQSPTHLIKTRGQQVTLRCSSQSGHNTVSWYQQALGQGPQFIFQYYREEENGRGNFPPRFSGLQFPNYSSELNVNALELDDSALYLCASSLGGGAVNTEAFFGQGTRLTVV.

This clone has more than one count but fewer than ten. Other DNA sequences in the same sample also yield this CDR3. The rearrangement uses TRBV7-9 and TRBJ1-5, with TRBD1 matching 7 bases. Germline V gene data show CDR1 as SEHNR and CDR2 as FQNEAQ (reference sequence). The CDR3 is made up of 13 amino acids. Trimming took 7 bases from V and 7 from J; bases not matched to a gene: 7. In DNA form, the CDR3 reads TGTGCCAGCACCCCAGGGGGACGGCAGCCCCAGCATTTT. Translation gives CASTPGGRQPQHF.

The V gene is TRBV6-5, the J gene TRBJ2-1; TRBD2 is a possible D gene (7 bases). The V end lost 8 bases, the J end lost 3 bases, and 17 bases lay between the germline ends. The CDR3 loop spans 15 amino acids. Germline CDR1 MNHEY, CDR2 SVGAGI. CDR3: CASHMRGGLYNEQFF. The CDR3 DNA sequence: TGTGCCAGCCACATGAGGGGGGGCCTCTACAATGAGCAGTTCTTC.

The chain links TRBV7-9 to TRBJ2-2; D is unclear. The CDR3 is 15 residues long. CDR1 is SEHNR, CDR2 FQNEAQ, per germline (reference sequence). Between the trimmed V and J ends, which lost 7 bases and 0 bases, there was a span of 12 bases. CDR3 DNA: TGTGCCAGCAACCCATGGCAAACGAACACCGGGGAGCTGTTTTTT. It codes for CASNPWQTNTGELFF. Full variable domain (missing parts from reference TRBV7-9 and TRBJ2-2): DTGVSQNPRHKITKRGQNVTFRCDPISEHNRLYWYRQTLGQGPEFLTYFQNEAQLEKSRLLSDRFSAERPKGSFSTLEIQRTEQGDSAMYLCASNPWQTNTGELFFGEGSRLTVL.

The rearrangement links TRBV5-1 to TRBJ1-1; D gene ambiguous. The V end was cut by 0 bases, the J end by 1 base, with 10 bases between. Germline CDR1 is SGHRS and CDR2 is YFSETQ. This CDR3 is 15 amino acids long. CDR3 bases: TGCGCCAGCAGCTTGGATCCTCGGAGGAACACTGAAGCTTTCTTT. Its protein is CASSLDPRRNTEAFF.

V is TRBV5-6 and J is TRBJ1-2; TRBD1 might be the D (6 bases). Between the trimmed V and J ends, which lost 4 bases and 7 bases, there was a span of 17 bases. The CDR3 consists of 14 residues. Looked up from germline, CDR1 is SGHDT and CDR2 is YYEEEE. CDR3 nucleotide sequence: TGTGCCAGCAGCCGGTACAGGGAGTACAGTGGCTACACCTTC. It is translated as CASSRYREYSGYTF. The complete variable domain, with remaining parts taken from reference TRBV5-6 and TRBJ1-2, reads DAGVTQSPTHLIKTRGQQVTLRCSPKSGHDTVSWYQQALGQGPQFIFQYYEEEERQRGNFPDRFSGHQFPNYSSELNVNALLLGDSALYLCASSRYREYSGYTFGSGTRLTVV.

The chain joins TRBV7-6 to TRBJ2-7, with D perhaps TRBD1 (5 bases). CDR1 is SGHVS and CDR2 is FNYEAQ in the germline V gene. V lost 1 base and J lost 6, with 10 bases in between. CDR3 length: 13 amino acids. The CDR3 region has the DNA TGTGCCAGCAGCTTAGGGAAGGGGTCCGAGCAGTACTTC. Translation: CASSLGKGSEQYF.

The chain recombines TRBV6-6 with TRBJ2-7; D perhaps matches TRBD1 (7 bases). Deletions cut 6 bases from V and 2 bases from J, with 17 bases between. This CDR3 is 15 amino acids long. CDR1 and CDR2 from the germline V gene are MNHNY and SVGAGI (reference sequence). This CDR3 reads CASSPRAGGPYEQYF. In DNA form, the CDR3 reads TGTGCCAGCAGCCCCCGGGCAGGGGGGCCCTACGAGCAGTACTTC.